Following are 20 T cell receptor beta chains from one sample sequenced in a study of T cell responses to AZD1222 COVID-19 vaccine. Libraries were prepared by immunoSEQ multiplex PCR; TCRdb keeps only in-frame clonotypes and omits some of them. Of approximately 180,000 clones detected, 80% to 90% appear once; the ten largest clones hold about 6.1%. The sequences come from peripheral blood, collected on day 0 of AZD1222 vaccination. The receptors come from an adult in good health.

The rearrangement uses TRBV6-5 and TRBJ1-1; possibly TRBD1 for D (6 bases). From germline, CDR1 is MNHEY and CDR2 SVGAGI. V dropped 6 bases and J dropped 0 bases, with 14 bases sitting between them. This CDR3 region has 15 residues. CDR3 coding DNA: TGTGCCAGCAGCGTAGGGGGGGGGTTGAACACTGAAGCTTTCTTT. Encoded protein: CASSVGGGLNTEAFF.

The CDR3 DNA sequence: TGTGCCAGCAGCTTAGGGGACCCGACAGGCTATGGCTACACCTTC. This gives the protein CASSLGDPTGYGYTF. J is TRBJ1-2 and V is TRBV7-2; a weak D match, TRBD1 (6 bases). V lost 1 base and J 4 bases, leaving 13 bases between the germline ends. The CDR3 spans 15 residues. Germline V CDR1 and CDR2: SGHTA, FQGNSA.

The chain carries TRBV9 and TRBJ2-7, with 7 bases identical to TRBD2. J lost 5 bases, V lost 0 bases, and 2 bases had no gene match. CDR3 length: 13 amino acids. Germline V gives CDR1 SGDLS, CDR2 YYNGEE. The CDR3, as DNA: TGTGCCAGCAGCGTAGCCACTAGCGACGAGCAGTACTTC. Translated, it gives CASSVATSDEQYF.

The chain uses TRBV29-1 and TRBJ2-5; 9 bases are a match to TRBD1. Trimming removed 6 bases from V and 4 bases from J; junction bases left unmatched: 3. Germline loops: CDR1 SQVTM, CDR2 ANQGSEA. The CDR3 is 12 residues long. The CDR3 DNA reads TGCAGCGTGGGACAGGGTGGAGAGACCCAGTACTTC. This sequence encodes CSVGQGGETQYF.

DNA for the CDR3: TGTGCCAGCAGTGACTCCGGGACAGCTAACTACGAGCAGTACTTC. Encoded protein: CASSDSGTANYEQYF. V gene TRBV25-1 combines with J gene TRBJ2-7; TRBD1 agrees at 7 bases. J gave up 3 bases and V 3 bases, and 8 bases lay outside the gene matches. Germline CDR1 and CDR2: MGHDK and SYGVNS. The CDR3 is made up of 15 amino acids.

This clone was recorded only once. The gene calls are TRBV27 and TRBJ2-7; D is perhaps TRBD2 (6 bases). V lost 10 bases and J lost 4, with 20 bases in between. Looked up from germline, CDR1 is MNHEY and CDR2 is SMNVEV (reference sequence). This CDR3 spans 14 amino acids. The CDR3 is CATKFGGAFYEQYF. The CDR3 DNA reads TGTGCCACTAAGTTTGGAGGGGCTTTTTACGAGCAGTACTTC.

The J gene is TRBJ2-5, the V gene TRBV7-9, with 8 bases matching TRBD1. V was pared by 10 bases and J by 3 bases, with 10 bases of the junction left unmatched. The CDR3 contains 14 residues. The germline gives CDR1 SEHNR, CDR2 FQNEAQ (reference sequence). In nucleotides, the CDR3 is TGTGCCATCATACAGGGGGAGGTTGAAGAGACCCAGTACTTC. Amino acids: CAIIQGEVEETQYF.

The chain joins TRBV27 to TRBJ1-2; D is unresolved. This CDR3 region has 15 residues. V was trimmed by 3 bases and J by 4 bases, leaving 15 bases between them. Germline V gives CDR1 MNHEY, CDR2 SMNVEV (reference sequence). CDR3 nucleotide sequence: TGTGCCAGCAGTTTCTTGGCGAGTCCCAGCTATGGCTACACCTTC. Protein product: CASSFLASPSYGYTF.

The genes are TRBV6-5 and TRBJ1-4; D not resolved. The V and J ends lost 4 bases and 0 bases respectively, with 12 bases between them. Germline CDR1 MNHEY, CDR2 SVGAGI. The CDR3 spans 16 residues. CDR3 residues: CASSFSPGSTNEKLFF. DNA for the CDR3: TGTGCCAGCAGTTTCTCCCCCGGATCAACTAATGAAAAACTGTTTTTT.

The V call is TRBV7-9, the J call TRBJ1-4; D not resolved. The CDR3 has 13 residues. Germline V gene lookup returns CDR1 SEHNR and CDR2 FQNEAQ (reference sequence). V gave up 0 bases and J gave up 5 bases, with 4 bases separating them. The CDR3 DNA sequence: TGTGCCAGCAGCTTAGCACACAATGAAAAACTGTTTTTT. Translating it yields CASSLAHNEKLFF. The entire variable domain, with the rest obtained from reference TRBV7-9 and TRBJ1-4, is as follows: DTGVSQNPRHKITKRGQNVTFRCDPISEHNRLYWYRQTLGQGPEFLTYFQNEAQLEKSRLLSDRFSAERPKGSFSTLEIQRTEQGDSAMYLCASSLAHNEKLFFGSGTQLSVL.

The V and J genes are TRBV11-3 and TRBJ2-2; TRBD1 is a possible D gene (5 bases). Germline lookup yields CDR1 SGHNT and CDR2 YENEEA. Trimming shortened V by 5 bases and J by 0 bases, and 13 bases separated the two germline ends. The CDR3 consists of 16 residues. The CDR3 region is CASSRKHRTNTGELFF. The CDR3 bases are TGTGCCAGCAGCCGAAAGCACAGGACGAACACCGGGGAGCTGTTTTTT.

The V gene is TRBV28, the J gene TRBJ1-5, with D possibly matching TRBD1 (6 bases). The ends were cut back, 6 bases at V and 3 bases at J, with 15 bases in the middle. The length of the CDR3 is 15 residues. Looked up from germline, CDR1 is MDHEN and CDR2 is SYDVKM. The CDR3 coding sequence is TGTGCCAGCAGCAACCTGGGGGCCTTCAATCAGCCCCAGCATTTT. Translation gives CASSNLGAFNQPQHF.

The rearrangement uses TRBV6-2 or TRBV6-3 and TRBJ2-2, with D uncertain. V lost 5 bases, J lost 5 bases, and 9 bases lay in between. CDR3 length equals 13 residues. CDR1 and CDR2 (germline): MNHEY, SVGEGT. This CDR3 is CASSPIETGELFF. CDR3 sequence (DNA): TGTGCCAGCAGTCCCATTGAAACCGGGGAGCTGTTTTTT.

The CDR3 bases are TGTGCCAGCAGTTTGGCCCAAACCCGGGGACACGAGCAGTACTTC. Residues: CASSLAQTRGHEQYF. The chain links TRBV13 to TRBJ2-7; D tentatively reads TRBD1 or TRBD2 (5 bases each). Germline CDR1 and CDR2: PRHDT and FYEKMQ (reference sequence). There are 15 residues in the CDR3. V gave up 6 bases and J gave up 5 bases, with 20 bases separating them.

This chain uses TRBV30 with TRBJ2-5; 10 bases align to TRBD2. CDR1 and CDR2 from the germline V gene are GTSNPN and SVGIG (reference sequence). V lost 4 bases, J lost 2 bases, and 7 bases stayed unmatched. The CDR3 runs to 15 residues. This chain's CDR3 is CAWITGTSVQETQYF. The CDR3 bases are TGTGCCTGGATCACCGGGACTAGCGTTCAAGAGACCCAGTACTTC.

This chain uses TRBV11-2 with TRBJ2-7; TRBD1 agrees at 8 bases. V was pared by 4 bases and J by 0 bases, with 5 bases of the junction left unmatched. CDR3 length equals 15 residues. Germline V gene data show CDR1 as SGHAT and CDR2 as FQNNGV. CDR3 bases: TGTGCCAGCAGCTCGGACAGGGTGAGCTCCTACGAGCAGTACTTC. Residues: CASSSDRVSSYEQYF. Combining the CDR3 with reference TRBV11-2 and TRBJ2-7 gives the whole variable domain EAGVAQSPRYKIIEKRQSVAFWCNPISGHATLYWYQQILGQGPKLLIQFQNNGVVDDSQLPKDRFSAERLKGVDSTLKIQPAKLEDSAVYLCASSSDRVSSYEQYFGPGTRLTVT.

The chain joins TRBV6-5 to TRBJ1-4; D might be TRBD1 (5 bases). V dropped 9 bases and J dropped 3 bases, with 14 bases sitting between them. CDR1 MNHEY and CDR2 SVGAGI come from the germline V gene. This CDR3 comprises 14 residues. This CDR3 reads CARVKGLSNEKLFF. In DNA, the CDR3 is TGTGCCAGAGTAAAGGGGTTGTCTAATGAAAAACTGTTTTTT.

The chain couples TRBV2 to TRBJ1-6; no firm D call. The CDR3 spans 15 residues. V was shortened by 6 bases and J by 0 bases, with 9 bases between the two germline ends. The germline CDR1 and CDR2 sequences are SNHLY and FYNNEI. The DNA of the CDR3 is TGTGCCAGCAGCCCTATTAGCTCCTATAATTCACCCCTCCACTTT. It yields the protein CASSPISSYNSPLHF.

The V and J genes are TRBV7-3 and TRBJ2-1; possible D gene TRBD1, 5 bases. In germline, CDR1 is SGHTA, CDR2 FQGTGA. The CDR3 is 16 amino acids. The V and J ends lost 4 bases and 7 bases respectively, with 20 bases between them. The CDR3 bases are TGTGCCAGCAGCTCCGACCTGGTTGGGGCTCTAAATGAGCAGTTCTTC. The encoded protein is CASSSDLVGALNEQFF. The full variable domain, in which reference TRBV7-3 and TRBJ2-1 provide the parts outside the CDR3, is GAGVSQTPSNKVTEKGKYVELRCDPISGHTALYWYRQSLGQGPEFLIYFQGTGAADDSGLPNDRFFAVRPEGSVSTLKIQRTERGDSAVYLCASSSDLVGALNEQFFGPGTRLTVL.

The chain recombines TRBV11-3 with TRBJ2-1, with 9 positions matching TRBD1. This CDR3 comprises 16 residues. CDR1 is SGHNT, CDR2 YENEEA, per germline. The V segment lost 0 bases and the J segment 6 bases; nucleotides outside the gene matches: 6. CDR3 protein: CASSLDGTGTFNEQFF. CDR3 bases: TGTGCCAGCAGCTTAGACGGGACAGGGACTTTCAATGAGCAGTTCTTC.